These 5 T cell receptor beta chains originate from one sample sequenced in a study of tumor-infiltrating lymphocytes in primary liver carcinoma. Total RNA and DNA came together from about 21-30 mg of bulk tissue without cell sorting. Using a constant-region primer together with ProtoScript II reverse transcriptase, TCR beta cDNA was made from 500 ng of total RNA. Modified slightly, ARM-PCR produced TCR beta libraries over three nested multiplex PCR rounds. The two initial PCR rounds, roughly 11 cycles each, used TRBV1-TRBV30 forward and C-beta reverse primers. TCRdb re-derived calls from the multiplex PCR reads in MiXCR, one entry per CDR3 protein. This table holds 90,000 to 140,000 distinct CDR3 sequences, 82% found once. Sequencing was carried out using liver tumor tissue from sampling region 3. Specified subset: tumor region T3, left-lateral pole. These receptors were obtained from a man aged 35 to 55 with primary liver carcinoma and hepatitis B virus infection.

About this clonotype itself: A junction boundary mismatches the germline segment, possibly from a read error. The chain employs TRBV7-8 and TRBJ2-7; TRBD1 might be the D (6 bases). CDR3 size: 15 residues. CDR1 is SGHVS, CDR2 FQNEAQ, per germline. Here the CDR3 DNA reads TGTGCCAGCAGCTCTTATGACAGGAGGCCCTACGAGCAATATTTC. Protein: CASSSYDRRPYEQYF.

The chain carries TRBV5-1 and TRBJ2-2; 11 bases line up with TRBD1. With 4 bases clipped from V and 4 bases from J, the junction kept 9 bases outside the gene matches. This CDR3 has 17 amino acids. Germline values: CDR1 SGHRS, CDR2 YFSETQ. The CDR3 DNA is TGCGCCAGCAGCCAACTCCAAGGGACAGGGGGCACCGGGGAGCTGTTTTTT. Residues: CASSQLQGTGGTGELFF.

Of note for this clonotype: One end of the junction varies from germline; a read error may be responsible. The V and J genes are TRBV12-3 or TRBV12-4 and TRBJ2-4; TRBD1 is a possible D gene (6 bases). This CDR3 contains 16 residues. CDR3 sequence: CASSLDGMGAKNIKYF. The DNA of the CDR3 is TGTGCTAGCAGTTTAGACGGTATGGGGGCCAAAAACATTAAGTACTTC.

Remarks on this clonotype: In this CDR3 the conserved last residue, phenylalanine or tryptophan, is missing, so a read error is likely. Here the CDR3 reads CSVGKTQYTEAFL. Here the CDR3 DNA reads TGCAGCGTTGGGAAGACCCAGTACACTGAAGCTTTCTTA. J is TRBJ1-1 and V is TRBV29-1; unclear D gene. From germline, CDR1 is SQVTM and CDR2 ANQGSEA. The CDR3 sequence is 13 residues long. The V end lost 4 bases, the J end lost 3 bases, and 12 bases lay between the germline ends.

For this clonotype: A read error may account for a junction end that differs from germline. This chain links TRBV6-5 with TRBJ2-1; perhaps TRBD2 as D (5 bases). The germline CDR1 and CDR2 sequences are MNHEY and SVGAGI. The CDR3 consists of 15 residues. CDR3 loop: CASSYEGAAYIEQFF. The DNA for the CDR3 is TGCGCCAGCAGTTACGAGGGAGCAGCCTACATTGAGCAGTTCTTC.